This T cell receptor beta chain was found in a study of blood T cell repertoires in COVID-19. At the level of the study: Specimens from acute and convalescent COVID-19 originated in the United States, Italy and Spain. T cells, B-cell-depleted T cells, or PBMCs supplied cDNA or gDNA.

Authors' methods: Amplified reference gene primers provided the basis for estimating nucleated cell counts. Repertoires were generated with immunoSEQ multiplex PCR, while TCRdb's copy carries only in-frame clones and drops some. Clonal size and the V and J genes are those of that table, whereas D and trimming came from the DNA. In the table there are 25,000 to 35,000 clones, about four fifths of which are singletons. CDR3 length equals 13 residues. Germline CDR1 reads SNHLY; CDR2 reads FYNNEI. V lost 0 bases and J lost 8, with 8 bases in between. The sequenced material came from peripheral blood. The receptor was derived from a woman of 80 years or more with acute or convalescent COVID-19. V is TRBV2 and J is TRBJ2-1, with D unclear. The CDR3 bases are TGTGCCAGCAGTGAAGCTTGGGCAGATGAGCAGTTCTTC. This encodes CASSEAWADEQFF.